This T cell receptor (beta chain) was captured in a study of T cell responses to AZD1222 COVID-19 vaccine. Regarding this clone: The antigen remains unidentified. The same CDR3 also results from other DNA sequences found in this sample.

Trimming left V 3 bases short and J 3 bases short, with 6 bases between. The CDR3 spans 11 residues. The germline V gene has CDR1 DFQATT and CDR2 SNEGSKA (reference sequence). Assay used: immunoSEQ multiplex PCR; TCRdb lists only in-frame clones, some missing. The sample lists around 200,000 clones, approximately 91% occurring once. Study conclusions and caveats: Sampled repertoires all dated from after the peak T cell response.

The sequence was collected from an adult in good health. Source: peripheral blood, taken on day 0 of AZD1222 vaccination. The rearrangement uses TRBV20-1 and TRBJ2-7, with D possibly matching TRBD2 (5 bases). CDR3 DNA: TGCAGTGCTAGGGCGGGCTACGAGCAGTACTTC. It is translated as CSARAGYEQYF.